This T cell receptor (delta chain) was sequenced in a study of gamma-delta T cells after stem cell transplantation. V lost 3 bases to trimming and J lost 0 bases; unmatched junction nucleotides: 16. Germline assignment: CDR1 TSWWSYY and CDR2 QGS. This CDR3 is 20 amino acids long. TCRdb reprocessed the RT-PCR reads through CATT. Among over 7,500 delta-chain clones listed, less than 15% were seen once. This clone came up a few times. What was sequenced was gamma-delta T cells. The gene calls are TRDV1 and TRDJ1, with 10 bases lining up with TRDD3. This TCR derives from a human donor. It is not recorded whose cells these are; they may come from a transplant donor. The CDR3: CALGDPPCGGYAPYTDKLIF. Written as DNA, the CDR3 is TGTGCTCTTGGGGACCCCCCCTGCGGGGGATACGCGCCGTACACCGATAAACTCATCTTT.